This note documents a single T cell receptor (beta chain) sequence. Its antigen is unidentified. This specimen belongs to a study of cytomegalovirus exposure and HLA in healthy donors. For the study at large: An early data release held around 80 million unique TCRs from HLA-typed donors. Overall study findings and caveats: The study flagged about 160 TCR beta chains as cytomegalovirus-associated. Earlier analysis looked at TCR beta V segments, and most were productive about 90% or about 30% of the time.

Germline CDR1 is SGHVS and CDR2 is FNYEAQ. This CDR3 is built from 17 residues. V shed 4 bases and J 5 bases; nucleotides not matched to a gene: 11. PCR involved 60 Vbeta and 13 Jbeta primers. Clones were read by immunoSEQ multiplex PCR, and TCRdb kept only the in-frame ones, dropping some. The table records almost 200,000 clones, just over 75% of them present only once. Specimen: PBMCs. The genes are TRBV7-6 and TRBJ2-5, with 12 bases that match TRBD2. The clonotype originates from a man aged 30-40 years in good health and CMV-seronegative. CDR3 in amino acids: CASSSPRTSGIAETQYF. The CDR3 coding sequence is TGTGCCAGCAGCTCCCCTAGGACTAGCGGGATTGCGGAGACCCAGTACTTC.